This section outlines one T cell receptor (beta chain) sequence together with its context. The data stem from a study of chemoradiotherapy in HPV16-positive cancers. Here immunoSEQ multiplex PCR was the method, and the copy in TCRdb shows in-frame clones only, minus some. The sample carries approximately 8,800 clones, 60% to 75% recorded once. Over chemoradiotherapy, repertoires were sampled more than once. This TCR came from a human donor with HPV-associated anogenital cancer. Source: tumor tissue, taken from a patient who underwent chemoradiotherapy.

CDR3 nucleotides: TGTGCCAGCAGCTTAACGACATCAGGGGAAGCTTTCTTT. This translates into CASSLTTSGEAFF. The chain carries TRBV7-9 and TRBJ1-1; tentative D call: TRBD1 (5 bases). The CDR3 is made up of 13 amino acids. V was pared by 2 bases and J by 8 bases, with 12 bases between. Germline V gives CDR1 SEHNR, CDR2 FQNEAQ (reference sequence).